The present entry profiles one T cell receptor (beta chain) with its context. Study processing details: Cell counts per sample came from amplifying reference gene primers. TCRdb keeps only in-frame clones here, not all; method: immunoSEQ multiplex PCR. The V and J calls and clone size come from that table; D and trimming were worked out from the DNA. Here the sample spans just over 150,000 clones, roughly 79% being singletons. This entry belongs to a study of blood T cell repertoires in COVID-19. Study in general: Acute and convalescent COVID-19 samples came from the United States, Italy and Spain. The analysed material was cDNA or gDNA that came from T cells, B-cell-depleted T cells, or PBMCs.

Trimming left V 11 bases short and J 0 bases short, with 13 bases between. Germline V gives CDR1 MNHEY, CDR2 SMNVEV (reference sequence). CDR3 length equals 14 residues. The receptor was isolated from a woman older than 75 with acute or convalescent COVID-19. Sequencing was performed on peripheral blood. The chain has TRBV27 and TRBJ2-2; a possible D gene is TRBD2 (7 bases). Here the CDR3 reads CARGGGPNTGELFF. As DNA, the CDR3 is TGTGCCCGTGGGGGGGGGCCGAACACCGGGGAGCTGTTTTTT.